These T cell receptor beta chains were read from a single sample in a study of regulatory T cells in long-lasting Graves disease. TCRdb fed the multiplex PCR reads into MiXCR, producing one record per CDR3 protein. Of about 500,000 distinct CDR3 sequences detected, about 12% appear once; the ten largest clones hold roughly 8.9%. This same sample was also part of a study on T cells in Graves' hyperthyroidism and ophthalmopathy.

Source: peripheral blood mononuclear cells (PBMCs), taken at new diagnosis, from a patient treated with antithyroid drugs. These receptors originate from a woman aged 25 to 39 with Graves disease. Each CDR3 is given with its conserved first and last residue. Fields, in order: J gene, V gene, clone size, D gene, CDR3 DNA, CDR3 protein. A D gene is named only where the DNA matches it firmly. Size values are once, few and many counts, or a class for expanded clones, and some rows have none.

TRBJ2-2 | TRBV2 | many | . | TGTGCCAGCAAATGGACTATTAACACCGGGGAGCTGTTTTTT | CASKWTINTGELFF
TRBJ2-1 | TRBV3-1 | few | TRBD1 | TGTGCCAGCAGCCGCTCTATGGCAGGGGGCTCCTACAATGAGCAGTTCTTC | CASSRSMAGGSYNEQFF
TRBJ2-2 | TRBV11-2 | many | . | TGTGCCAGCAGCTTATGGGGGAGTAGGCCCAACACCGGGGAGCTGTTTTTT | CASSLWGSRPNTGELFF
TRBJ1-3 | TRBV6-5 | . | . | TGTGCCAGCAGTTACTTAGGACCCGTCTCTGGAAACACCATATATTTT | CASSYLGPVSGNTIYF
TRBJ2-3 | TRBV30 | many | TRBD2 | TGTGCCTGGAGTGGGGCTAGCGGCCGCACAGATACGCAGTATTTT | CAWSGASGRTDTQYF
TRBJ1-1 | TRBV2 | few | . | TGTGCCAGCAGTGTATCCCGGGGGCTAGAAGCTTTCTTT | CASSVSRGLEAFF
TRBJ1-4 | TRBV28 | many | TRBD1 | TGTGCCAGCAGTTCCGACAGGGTCGGAGAAAAACTGTTTTTT | CASSSDRVGEKLFF
TRBJ2-1 | TRBV14 | many | . | TGTGCCAGCAGCCATCCCGGACACTATGAGCAGTTCTTC | CASSHPGHYEQFF
TRBJ2-1 | TRBV7-9 | . | TRBD1 | TGTGCCGGACAAAAAGGGACAGGGGGCGCGGAGCAGTTCTTC | CAGQKGTGGAEQFF
TRBJ1-1 | TRBV7-9 | many | . | TGTGCCAGCAGCATACGGGACGAAGCTTTCTTT | CASSIRDEAFF
TRBJ1-4 | TRBV11-2 | . | . | TGTGCCAGCAGCTTAGTTCCAGGGGTGGTTGAAAAACTGTTTTTT | CASSLVPGVVEKLFF
TRBJ1-3 | TRBV9 | few | . | TGTGCCAGCAGCGTCCCCCCGGAAGGTGGAAACACCATATATTTT | CASSVPPEGGNTIYF
TRBJ1-1 | TRBV28 | many | . | TGTGCCAGCAGTTTAGGGCAGGGATATAGGACTGAAGCTTTCTTT | CASSLGQGYRTEAFF
TRBJ1-5 | TRBV30 | many | . | TGTGCCTGGAGCGGGCAGGGGAGCAATCAGCCCCAGCATTTT | CAWSGQGSNQPQHF
TRBJ2-3 | TRBV18 | many | . | TGTGCCAGCTCACAGACGCCTGGAGCCACAGATACGCAGTATTTT | CASSQTPGATDTQYF
TRBJ2-1 | TRBV19 | many | TRBD1 | TGTGCCAGTAGTCTGACCGGGACAGGGGAGAGAGAGCAGTTCTTC | CASSLTGTGEREQFF
TRBJ1-2 | TRBV30 | once | . | TGTGCCTGGAACGTCCAGGGGTTGGGTGGCTACACCTTC | CAWNVQGLGGYTF
TRBJ2-1 | TRBV19 | . | . | TGTGCCAGTAGTATAGCGGTAAGCAGCTCCTACAATGAGCAGTTCTTC | CASSIAVSSSYNEQFF
TRBJ2-3 | TRBV19 | many | TRBD2 | TGTGCCAGTAGTATTCGGGCTAGCGGGAGAGGAGATACGCAGTATTTT | CASSIRASGRGDTQYF
TRBJ2-3 | TRBV20-1 | many | . | TGCAGTGCCCCACAGGGAGCGACAGATACGCAGTATTTT | CSAPQGATDTQYF
TRBJ2-5 | TRBV12-3/TRBV12-4 | . | . | TGTGCCAGCAGTTTCGGTGACAGGCGCTACCAAGAGACCCAGTACTTC | CASSFGDRRYQETQYF
TRBJ2-1 | TRBV11-2 | many | TRBD2 | TGTGCAACCAGGCGGGAGAGCTCCTACAATGAGCAGTTCTTC | CATRRESSYNEQFF
TRBJ1-5 | TRBV19 | few | TRBD1 | TGTGCCAGTACCCCAAGCAGGGGGTACAATCAGCCCCAGCATTTT | CASTPSRGYNQPQHF
TRBJ1-2 | TRBV19 | many | TRBD1 | TGTGCCAGTAGTGAAACAGGACAGGCCTATGGCTACACCTTC | CASSETGQAYGYTF
TRBJ1-5 | TRBV20-1 | many | . | TGCAGTGCTAGGGGGGACGGGGATCAGCCCCAGCATTTT | CSARGDGDQPQHF
TRBJ2-1 | TRBV19 | few | TRBD1 | TGTGCCAGTAGCCAGGGGGTTTTTGGCTCGTCCCTTGATGAGCAGTTCTTC | CASSQGVFGSSLDEQFF
TRBJ2-7 | TRBV29-1 | many | TRBD1 | TGCAGCGTTGAACGGGGACAGGGGACCTACGAGCAGTACTTC | CSVERGQGTYEQYF
TRBJ2-7 | TRBV28 | many | . | TGTGCCAGCAGTTCAACAGAGCACTCCTACGAGCAGTACTTC | CASSSTEHSYEQYF
TRBJ2-1 | TRBV20-1 | few | . | TGCAGTGCTAGAAAAGCGGGCTCCTACAATGAGCAGTTCTTC | CSARKAGSYNEQFF
TRBJ1-2 | TRBV2 | . | TRBD1 | TGTGCCAGCAGTGCTACCTGGGGACAGCCCACCGACTATGGCTACACCTTC | CASSATWGQPTDYGYTF
TRBJ2-7 | TRBV6-5 | few | TRBD2 | TGTGCCAGCAGTTACTCGATTGCTAGCGGGAGATACGAGCAGTACTTC | CASSYSIASGRYEQYF
TRBJ2-1 | TRBV28 | many | . | TGTGCCAGCAGTTTCTCCTGGGGGCCACTGCTGCAAGCGGGCTCCTACAATGAGCAGTTCTTC | CASSFSWGPLLQAGSYNEQFF
TRBJ2-7 | TRBV3-1 | few | TRBD1 | TGTGCCAGCAGCCAAGTCGCTTTTCAAAACGGACAGGCCCTCGGAGGATACTACGAGCAGTACTTC | CASSQVAFQNGQALGGYYEQYF
TRBJ1-1 | TRBV15 | many | . | TGTGCCACCAGCAGAGAGGGGGTAGCCGGGTGGACTGAAGCTTTCTTT | CATSREGVAGWTEAFF
TRBJ1-1 | TRBV24-1 | many | . | TGTGCCACCAGTGATCCCGACACTGAAGCTTTCTTT | CATSDPDTEAFF
TRBJ1-4 | TRBV7-2 | many | . | TGTGCCAGCAAGAAGAATAGAGGGCCTAATGAAAAACTGTTTTTT | CASKKNRGPNEKLFF
TRBJ2-5 | TRBV11-2 | many | . | TGTGCCAGCAGCTCCCCGGCGGGGTTCATCGAGGAAGAGACCCAGTACTTC | CASSSPAGFIEEETQYF
TRBJ2-7 | TRBV20-1 | . | . | TGCAGTGCTACGGCGGGATCCTACGAGCAGTACTTC | CSATAGSYEQYF
TRBJ2-1 | TRBV12-3/TRBV12-4 | few | . | TGTGCCAGCAGCCTCTATCTGCCAGCGGAACAGTTCTTC | CASSLYLPAEQFF
TRBJ1-1 | TRBV3-1 | many | . | TGTGCCAGCAGCCCCCTGGGCGGGGGAGAGACTGAAGCTTTCTTT | CASSPLGGGETEAFF
TRBJ2-5 | TRBV29-1 | many | . | TGCAGCGGCAGGGCGCCACAAGAGACCCAGTACTTC | CSGRAPQETQYF
TRBJ1-5 | TRBV2 | many | . | TGTGCCAGCAGTGAGACTAACAGGGTCAATCAGCCCCAGCATTTT | CASSETNRVNQPQHF
TRBJ2-1 | TRBV7-9 | few | . | TGTGCCAGCAGCTTAAAGCCGCTATCCCGACACAATGAGCAGTTCTTC | CASSLKPLSRHNEQFF
TRBJ1-2 | TRBV30 | . | TRBD1 | TGTGCCTGGAGCCGGGACAGCGATCCCCTTTACTATGGCTACACCTTC | CAWSRDSDPLYYGYTF
TRBJ2-1 | TRBV24-1 | many | . | TGTGCCACCAGTGATTTGCTAGGGTCCCCATCCAGCTCCTACAATGAGCAGTTCTTC | CATSDLLGSPSSSYNEQFF
TRBJ1-5 | TRBV3-1 | many | . | TGTGCCAGCAGCCAGGGGTTAGTGGGCAATCAGCCCCAGCATTTT | CASSQGLVGNQPQHF
TRBJ2-1 | TRBV6-2/TRBV6-3 | many | . | TGTGCCAGCAGTTACGGGGGGGCGGGAGAGACGTCCATCCGCAATGAGCAGTTCTTC | CASSYGGAGETSIRNEQFF
TRBJ1-1 | TRBV5-1 | many | . | TGTGCCAGCAGCGCGGGACCTTACGTTCGCACTGAAGCTTTCTTT | CASSAGPYVRTEAFF
TRBJ2-2 | TRBV19 | many | TRBD1 | TGTGCCAGTAGTCACGGACAGGGGAGCACCGGGGAGCTGTTTTTT | CASSHGQGSTGELFF
TRBJ1-2 | TRBV7-2 | many | TRBD1 | TGTGCCAGCACCAATAGCTTGGCAGGGGGCTTGGGAGGCTACACCTTC | CASTNSLAGGLGGYTF
TRBJ1-4 | TRBV20-1 | many | TRBD1 | TGCAGTGCTAGAGCTCGGACAGGGAATGAAAAACTGTTTTTT | CSARARTGNEKLFF
TRBJ2-7 | TRBV10-2 | . | . | TGCGCCAGCAGTGAATGGCCGATCTCCTACGAGCAGTACTTC | CASSEWPISYEQYF
TRBJ1-4 | TRBV12-3/TRBV12-4 | many | TRBD1 | TGTGCCAGCACGCTGACCGGGACAGGGGGTGAAAAACTGTTTTTT | CASTLTGTGGEKLFF